The subject of this entry is one T cell receptor (beta chain). Antigen unknown. The data were obtained in a study of CD8 T cells in ankylosing spondylitis. Study results and caveats: Disease-linked clones reportedly showed significant enrichment in matched ankylosing spondylitis synovial fluid.

V was cut by 0 bases and J by 8 bases, with 20 bases left in between. The germline V gene encodes CDR1 MNHEY and CDR2 SVGEGT. This CDR3 comprises 17 residues. TCRdb re-called the 5' RACE reads through MiXCR, storing one row per CDR3 protein. Here the sample spans about 240,000 distinct CDR3 sequences, about 10% being singletons. The sequence came from a male donor with ankylosing spondylitis or in good health (not recorded which). The sequencing input was blood, either unsorted or a sorted T cell fraction (not recorded which). The chain links TRBV6-2 or TRBV6-3 to TRBJ2-1; perhaps TRBD2 as D (6 bases). The CDR3 DNA reads TGTGCCAGCAGTTACTCGATTCGGGGACTCATGATCGATGAGCAGTTCTTC. Protein product: CASSYSIRGLMIDEQFF.